In its sample, the clone carrying this T cell receptor beta chain was seen a few times. The data were obtained in a study of blood T cell repertoires in COVID-19. Authors' methods: From reference gene primer amplification, estimates of nucleated cell counts were derived. Produced via immunoSEQ multiplex PCR; TCRdb's table is partial and in-frame only. That table gives V, J and clone size, and the DNA gave D and trimming. The sample consists of under 200,000 clones, approximately 86% of them appearing once. This CDR3 region has 17 residues. V gave up 2 bases and J gave up 0 bases; unmatched junction bases: 7. CDR1 MGHRA and CDR2 YSYEKL come from the germline V gene.

Sequencing input: peripheral blood. The chain carries TRBV4-1 and TRBJ1-5; the match to TRBD1 covers 7 bases. This TCR was sampled from a woman of 80 years or more with acute or convalescent COVID-19. The CDR3, as DNA: TGCGCCAGCAGCCAACCCAGACAGGGTCTTAGCAATCAGCCCCAGCATTTT. Its protein product is CASSQPRQGLSNQPQHF.